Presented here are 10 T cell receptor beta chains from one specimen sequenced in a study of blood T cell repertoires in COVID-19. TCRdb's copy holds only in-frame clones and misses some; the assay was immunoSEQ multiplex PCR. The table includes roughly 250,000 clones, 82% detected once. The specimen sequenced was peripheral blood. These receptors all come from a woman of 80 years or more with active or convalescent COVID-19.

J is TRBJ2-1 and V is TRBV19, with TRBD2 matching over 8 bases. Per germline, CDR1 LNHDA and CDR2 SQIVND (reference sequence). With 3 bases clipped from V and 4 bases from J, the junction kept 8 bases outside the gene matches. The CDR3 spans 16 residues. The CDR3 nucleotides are TGTGCCAGTAGTATTAATCATCGGGGGGGATACAATGAGCAGTTCTTC. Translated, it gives CASSINHRGGYNEQFF.

CDR3 amino acids: CASSEGRQRTSYNSPLHF. The CDR3 bases are TGTGCCAGCAGTGAAGGTCGACAACGAACCTCCTATAATTCACCCCTCCACTTT. The chain employs TRBV6-1 and TRBJ1-6; D remains ambiguous. CDR3 length: 18 amino acids. V gave up 1 base and J gave up 0 bases, with 13 bases separating them. Germline V CDR1 and CDR2: MNHNS, SASEGT.

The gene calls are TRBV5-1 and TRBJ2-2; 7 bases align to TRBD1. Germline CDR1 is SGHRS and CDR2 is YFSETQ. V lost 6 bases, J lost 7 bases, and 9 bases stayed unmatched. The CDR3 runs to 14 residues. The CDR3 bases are TGCGCCAGCACCCAGGGACAGAGGGACGGGGAGCTGTTTTTT. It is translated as CASTQGQRDGELFF. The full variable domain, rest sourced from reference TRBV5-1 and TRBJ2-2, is KAGVTQTPRYLIKTRGQQVTLSCSPISGHRSVSWYQQTPGQGLQFLFEYFSETQRNKGNFPGRFSGRQFSNSRSEMNVSTLELGDSALYLCASTQGQRDGELFFGEGSRLTVL.

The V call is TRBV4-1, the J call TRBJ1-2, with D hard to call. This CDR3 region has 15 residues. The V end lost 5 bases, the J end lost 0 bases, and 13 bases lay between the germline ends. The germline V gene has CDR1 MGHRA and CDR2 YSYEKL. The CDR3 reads CASSFQETTNYGYTF. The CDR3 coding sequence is TGCGCCAGCAGCTTTCAAGAGACTACTAACTATGGCTACACCTTC.

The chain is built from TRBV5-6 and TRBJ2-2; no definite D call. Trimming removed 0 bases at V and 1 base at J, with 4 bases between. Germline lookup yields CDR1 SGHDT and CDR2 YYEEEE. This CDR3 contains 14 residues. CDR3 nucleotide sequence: TGTGCCAGCAGCTTGGTCGGGAACACCGGGGAGCTGTTTTTT. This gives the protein CASSLVGNTGELFF.

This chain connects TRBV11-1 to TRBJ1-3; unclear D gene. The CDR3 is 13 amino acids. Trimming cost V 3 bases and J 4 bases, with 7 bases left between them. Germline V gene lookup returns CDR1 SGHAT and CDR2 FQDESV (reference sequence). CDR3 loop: CASSFERGNTIYF. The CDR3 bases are TGTGCCAGCAGCTTCGAGCGGGGAAACACCATATATTTT.

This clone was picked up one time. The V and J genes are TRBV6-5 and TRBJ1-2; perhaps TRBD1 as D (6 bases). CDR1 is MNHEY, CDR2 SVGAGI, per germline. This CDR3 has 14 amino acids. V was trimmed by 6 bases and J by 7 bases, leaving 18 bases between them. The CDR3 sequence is CASSRSGVRGGYTF. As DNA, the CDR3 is TGTGCCAGCAGCCGATCAGGGGTTAGGGGTGGCTACACCTTC.

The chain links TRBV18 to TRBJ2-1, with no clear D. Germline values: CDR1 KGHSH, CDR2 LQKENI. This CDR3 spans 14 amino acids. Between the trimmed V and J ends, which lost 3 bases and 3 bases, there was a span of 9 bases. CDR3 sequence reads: CASSPQSNYNEQFF. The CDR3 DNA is TGTGCCAGCTCACCCCAGTCAAACTACAATGAGCAGTTCTTC.

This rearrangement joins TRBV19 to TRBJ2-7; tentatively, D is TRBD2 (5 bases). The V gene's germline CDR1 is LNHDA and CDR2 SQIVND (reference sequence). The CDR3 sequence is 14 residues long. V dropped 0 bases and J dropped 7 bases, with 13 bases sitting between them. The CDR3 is CASSIDLFSGEQYF. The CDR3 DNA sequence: TGTGCCAGTAGTATAGATCTATTTTCGGGGGAGCAGTACTTC.

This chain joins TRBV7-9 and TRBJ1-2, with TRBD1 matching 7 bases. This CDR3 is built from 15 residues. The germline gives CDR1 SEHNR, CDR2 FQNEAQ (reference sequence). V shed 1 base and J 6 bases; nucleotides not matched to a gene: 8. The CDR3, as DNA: TGTGCCAGCAGCTTAGATAATAAACAGGGGAATGGCTACACCTTC. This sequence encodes CASSLDNKQGNGYTF.